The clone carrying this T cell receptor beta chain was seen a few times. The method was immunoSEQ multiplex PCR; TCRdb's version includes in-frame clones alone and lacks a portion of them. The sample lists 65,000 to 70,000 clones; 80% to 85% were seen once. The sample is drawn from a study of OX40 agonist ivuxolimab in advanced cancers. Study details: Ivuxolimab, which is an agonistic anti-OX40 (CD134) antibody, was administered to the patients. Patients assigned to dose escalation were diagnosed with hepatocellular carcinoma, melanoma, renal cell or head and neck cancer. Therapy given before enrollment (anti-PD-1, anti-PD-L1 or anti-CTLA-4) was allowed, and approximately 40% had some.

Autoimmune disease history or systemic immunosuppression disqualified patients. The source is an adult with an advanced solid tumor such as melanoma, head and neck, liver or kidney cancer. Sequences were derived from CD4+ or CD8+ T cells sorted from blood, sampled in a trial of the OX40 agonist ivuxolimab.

In nucleotides, the CDR3 is TGCGCCAGCAGTGAAGGGACCCCCGGGGGTACGCAGTATTTT. Protein sequence: CASSEGTPGGTQYF. This chain links TRBV10-1 with TRBJ2-3, with D possibly matching TRBD2 (6 bases). CDR1 and CDR2 from the germline V gene are WNHNN and SYGVQD (reference sequence). The CDR3 extends over 14 amino acids. Trimming shortened V by 3 bases and J by 8 bases, and 15 bases separated the two germline ends.